Sequencing of this T cell receptor beta chain was carried out in a study of cytomegalovirus exposure and HLA in healthy donors. At the level of the study: For the roughly 390 genotyped donors, approximately 82% fell within the Caucasian-associated ancestry cluster. Findings and caveats of the study: HLA alleles were associated with 15,000 to 20,000 TCR beta sequences in a later analysis at 0.05 false discovery rate. Data from an earlier analysis indicated that most TCR beta V segments were productive either about 90% or about 30% of the time.

A single count supports this clone. Its antigen is unidentified. With 60 Vbeta and 13 Jbeta primers, the PCR was carried out. Profiling relied on immunoSEQ multiplex PCR, and the TCRdb table lists in-frame clones only, not all of them. The data hold fewer than 100,000 clones, with about 80% observed a single time. The source of this sequence is a man aged 40-55 years in good health and CMV-seropositive. The sequencing sample was made of PBMCs.

In DNA form, the CDR3 reads TGTGCCAGCACGGCGAGACAGGGGGCTTTGGAGACCCAGTACTTC. It is translated as CASTARQGALETQYF. This chain uses TRBV2 with TRBJ2-5; 10 nucleotides line up with TRBD1. The CDR3 extends over 15 amino acids. In germline, CDR1 is SNHLY, CDR2 FYNNEI. V shed 7 bases and J 5 bases; nucleotides not matched to a gene: 10.